These 10 T cell receptor beta chains were sequenced from one sample in a study of T-cell memory formation after mild COVID-19. TCRdb reprocessed the 5' RACE reads with MiXCR, giving one entry per CDR3 protein. The sample carries 84,000 or so distinct CDR3 sequences, approximately 14% recorded once. Sequencing input: PBMCs or a T cell subset sorted from them (not recorded which). The receptors were sampled from an adult woman who had mild COVID-19 (a few samples of this study predate the infection). Cell type and time point are not known.

This clonotype was detected a few times. V and J are TRBV12-3 or TRBV12-4 and TRBJ1-2; D is ambiguous. Trimming stripped 5 bases from V and 2 bases from J, with 9 bases between. The CDR3 runs to 13 residues. CDR3 DNA sequence: TGTGCCAGCAGTGTTACCGCGAACTATGGCTACACCTTC. Protein product: CASSVTANYGYTF.

The chain combines TRBV4-2 with TRBJ1-3; no definite D call. Trimming removed 1 base at V and 0 bases at J, with 16 bases between. The CDR3 has 18 residues. Germline CDR1 LGHNA, CDR2 YNFKEQ. The CDR3 DNA sequence: TGTGCCAGCAGCCAAGGACCCCCCGGGGATTTCTCTGGAAACACCATATATTTT. It encodes CASSQGPPGDFSGNTIYF.

This sequence joins TRBV5-1 and TRBJ1-1; D ambiguous. There are 13 residues in the CDR3. V was clipped by 2 bases and J by 5 bases, with 10 bases between them. Germline CDR1 and CDR2: SGHRS and YFSETQ. This CDR3 is CASSFGVGTEAFF. In DNA form, the CDR3 reads TGCGCCAGCAGCTTTGGGGTAGGGACTGAAGCTTTCTTT.

This clonotype was picked up a small number of times. The genes are TRBV4-2 and TRBJ1-1; tentatively, D is TRBD1 (6 bases). Trimming removed 2 bases at V and 3 bases at J, with 13 bases between. Germline lookup yields CDR1 LGHNA and CDR2 YNFKEQ. This CDR3 has 15 amino acids. The CDR3, as DNA: TGTGCCAGCAGCCAACTACAGGGCTGGGACACTGAAGCTTTCTTT. Translation gives CASSQLQGWDTEAFF.

This clonotype came up many times. The chain couples TRBV6-5 to TRBJ2-7; D is possibly TRBD2 (7 bases). The CDR3 is 16 amino acids. CDR1 and CDR2 from the germline V gene are MNHEY and SVGAGI. Trimming took 0 bases from V and 0 from J, leaving 12 bases between them. CDR3 sequence (DNA): TGTGCCAGCAGTTACTCGAGCGGGACACGCTCCTACGAGCAGTACTTC. Amino acids: CASSYSSGTRSYEQYF.

The rearrangement links TRBV7-2 to TRBJ2-1; no definite D call. CDR1 and CDR2 (germline): SGHTA, FQGNSA. Trimming pared 5 bases from V and 8 bases from J, leaving 19 bases between. The CDR3 loop spans 15 amino acids. The CDR3 DNA reads as TGTGCCAGCAGCCCTCCACAGACGCCTACCCATGAGCAGTTCTTC. Translation: CASSPPQTPTHEQFF.

This clonotype was found once. The rearrangement joins TRBV27 to TRBJ2-7; D perhaps matches TRBD1 (6 bases). Deletions cut 4 bases from V and 4 bases from J, with 11 bases between. CDR1 is MNHEY and CDR2 is SMNVEV in the germline V gene (reference sequence). The CDR3 contains 13 residues. CDR3 coding DNA: TGTGCCAGCAGTTCCCAAACAGGGTACGAGCAGTACTTC. This translates into CASSSQTGYEQYF.

This clonotype occurred a few times. The rearrangement links TRBV7-9 to TRBJ2-1; D gene uncertain. Trimming removed 3 bases at V and 0 bases at J, with 12 bases between. Germline assignment: CDR1 SEHNR and CDR2 FQNEAQ (reference sequence). This CDR3 contains 16 residues. As DNA, the CDR3 is TGTGCCAGCAGCTTGAGACTTACGAGCTCCTACAATGAGCAGTTCTTC. This sequence encodes CASSLRLTSSYNEQFF.

The rearrangement links TRBV15 to TRBJ2-3, with 14 bases aligning to TRBD2. The CDR3 extends over 20 amino acids. From germline, CDR1 is LNHNV and CDR2 YYDKDF (reference sequence). J gave up 0 bases and V 1 base, and 9 bases lay outside the gene matches. In DNA form, the CDR3 reads TGTGCCACCAGCAGAGGGCCGGGACTAGCGGGAGCAACTAGCACAGATACGCAGTATTTT. The encoded protein is CATSRGPGLAGATSTDTQYF.

This clonotype has only a few counts. V usage is TRBV9 and J usage is TRBJ2-2; D unresolved. Trimming took 4 bases from V and 0 from J, leaving 13 bases between them. CDR3 length: 16 residues. Germline CDR1 and CDR2: SGDLS and YYNGEE. CDR3 DNA: TGTGCCAGCAGCACCCCGCGGCATACGAACACCGGGGAGCTGTTTTTT. This encodes CASSTPRHTNTGELFF.